This T cell receptor beta chain was sequenced in a study of spatial heterogeneity in lung cancer. Background on the study: There was a strong correlation between the counts of TCR transcripts measured in tumor regions and a T cell transcriptional module score that was calculated from matched bulk RNA-seq. General study findings and limits: Tracking of tumor mutation counts was seen in expanded intratumoral alpha and beta TCR counts.

Each TCR cDNA molecule carried a unique molecular identifier. TCRdb called the 5' RACE reads again in MiXCR, with one record for every CDR3 protein. Altogether 2,500 to 3,000 distinct CDR3 sequences are present, about 49% being singletons, with the ten largest covering around two thirds. The table lists this clonotype with many counts. Its antigen is not known. CDR1 and CDR2 from the germline V gene are LNHNV and YYDKDF (reference sequence). The length of the CDR3 is 14 residues. Unmatched junction bases numbered 10, after V lost 5 bases and J lost 6 bases. Time point denoted: sample taken at primary tumor resection. Untreated early-stage non-small cell lung cancer patients, roughly 72 in total, were the donors. Frozen PBMC, nontumor lung or tumor provided whole RNA, which was sequenced unsorted.

The receptor comes from a male donor with early-stage non-small cell lung cancer. This specimen was lung tumor tissue, taken at surgery. The chain links TRBV15 to TRBJ2-7, with 7 bases lining up with TRBD1. Here the CDR3 reads CATSALVTGSEQYF. DNA for the CDR3: TGTGCCACCAGCGCCTTAGTGACAGGGTCCGAGCAGTACTTC.